This T cell receptor (beta chain) appears in the sequencing data of a study of a mutant IDH1 vaccine in newly diagnosed glioma. At the level of the study: Pretreatment consisted of radiotherapy, temozolomide, or both, with most receiving both. Whole-study results and caveats: Overall, about 92% of patients had vaccine-induced immune responses. Changes in the top peripheral T cell clonotypes seemingly had no bearing on pseudoprogression.

Using immunoSEQ multiplex PCR, the repertoire was profiled, and TCRdb retains in-frame clones only, with some absent. The sample includes around 87,000 clones, 83% of them seen just once. This sample's time point: baseline, week 1 (first vaccination visit). Treatment here: pre-vaccination baseline after standard-of-care therapy. This clone was detected only once. Its antigen remains unknown. In germline, CDR1 is MDHEN, CDR2 SYDVKM. Trimming pared 6 bases from V and 10 bases from J, leaving 19 bases between. The CDR3 covers 15 residues. This TCR derives from a woman between 45 and 65 years old with glioma. The sequenced sample was PBMCs, obtained from a glioma patient treated with radiotherapy, temozolomide or both. V and J are TRBV28 and TRBJ1-6; D might be TRBD1 (5 bases). CDR3 amino acids: CASSVARSQVSPLHF. Written as DNA, the CDR3 is TGTGCCAGCAGCGTCGCGCGTTCACAGGTCTCACCCCTCCACTTT.